This TCR beta chain emerged from a study of blood T cells in healthy people across ages. This clonotype has just a few counts. Its specificity is unknown. It was with a sample-barcoded 5' primer and a J-beta primer mix that a second PCR of about 6 to 12 cycles was run. TCRdb re-derived calls from the 5' RACE reads in MiXCR, one entry per CDR3 protein. In the table there are roughly 800,000 distinct CDR3 sequences, more than 25% of which are singletons. The CDR3 covers 17 residues. Trimming took off 10 bases at V and 6 bases at J, with 27 bases between the two ends. Per the germline V gene, CDR1 is SEHNR and CDR2 is FQNEAQ (reference sequence). Study results and limitations: Versus aged donors, long-lived donors had higher diversity and more naive CD4+ cells. Diversity of TCR beta per million T cells declined in a roughly linear way with age.

These data were also reused for a study on T cells of mothers and their children. From that second work: Normalized overlap was always slightly, never significantly, higher in related than unrelated mother-child pairs.

V usage is TRBV7-9 and J usage is TRBJ2-2; perhaps TRBD1 as D (6 bases). What was sequenced was blood. This receptor was identified in a boy aged 5-17 years in good health. The CDR3 loop is CATPQTGKRFSSGELFF. CDR3 DNA sequence: TGTGCCACCCCCCAAACAGGGAAGCGTTTTTCGTCCGGGGAGCTGTTTTTT.